The present entry profiles one T cell receptor beta chain with its context. Its specificity is not known. TCRdb's copy holds only in-frame clones and misses some; the assay was immunoSEQ multiplex PCR. The sample shows 550,000 to 650,000 clones, about 96% of them seen only once. Cells designated naive CD8 were CD45RO-negative and were positively selected for CCR7, with terminally differentiated effector memory CD45RA+ cells excluded. The CDR3 is made up of 11 amino acids. V was cut by 3 bases and J by 9 bases, with 8 bases left in between. The germline V gene has CDR1 SNHLY and CDR2 FYNNEI. This sample was taken from a study of shared clonotypes between healthy human individuals. The wider study: Researchers drew samples from a couple of women and three men aged 18 to 49. Study-wide results and limits: Clonotype sharing across four donors was observed for roughly 5% of naive CD4 clonotypes. Clonotypes shared by all four sorted-subset donors had higher generation probabilities than non-shared clonotypes.

The V call is TRBV2, the J call TRBJ1-1, with D hard to call. Sequenced input: naive CD8+ T cells sorted from blood. The sequence was collected from a woman aged 25-40 years in good health. The DNA for the CDR3 is TGTGCCAGCAGTGACCAGCCTCAAGCTTTCTTT. Residues: CASSDQPQAFF.